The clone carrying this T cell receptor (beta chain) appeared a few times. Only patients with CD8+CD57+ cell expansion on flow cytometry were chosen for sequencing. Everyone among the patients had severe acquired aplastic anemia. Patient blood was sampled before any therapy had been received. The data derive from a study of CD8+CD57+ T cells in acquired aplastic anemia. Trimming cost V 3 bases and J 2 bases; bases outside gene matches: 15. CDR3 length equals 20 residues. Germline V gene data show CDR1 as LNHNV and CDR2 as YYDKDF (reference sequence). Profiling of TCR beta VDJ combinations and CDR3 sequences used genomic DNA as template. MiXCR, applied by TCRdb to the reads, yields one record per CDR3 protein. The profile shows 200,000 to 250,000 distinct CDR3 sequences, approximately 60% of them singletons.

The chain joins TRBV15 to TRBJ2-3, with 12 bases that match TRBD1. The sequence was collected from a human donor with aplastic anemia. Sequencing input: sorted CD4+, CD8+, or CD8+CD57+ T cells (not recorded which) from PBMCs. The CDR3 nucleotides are TGTGCCACCAGCAGCTCCAGGTCGGGACAGGGGGCGATTTCCACAGATACGCAGTATTTT. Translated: CATSSSRSGQGAISTDTQYF.